This T cell receptor (beta chain) was sequenced in a study of cytomegalovirus exposure and HLA in healthy donors. PCR amplification relied on 60 Vbeta primers (plus 13 Jbeta primers). TCRdb's copy holds only in-frame clones and misses some; the assay was immunoSEQ multiplex PCR. This repertoire shows 150,000 to 200,000 clones, 80% to 90% found once; its top ten account for about 0.76%. General study results and limits: In vitro checks showed that three CMV-associated chains really do target CMV antigens. The majority of TCR sequences were rare, yet some public TCRs appeared in many donors.

The CDR3 is made up of 14 amino acids. Germline V gene data show CDR1 as MNHNS and CDR2 as SASEGT. V dropped 11 bases and J dropped 2; count of bases not matched to a gene: 8. A remark on this clone: Its antigen remains unidentified.

The chain combines TRBV6-1 with TRBJ2-3; 9 bases agree with TRBD2. The receptor was derived from a woman aged 18 to 35 in good health and CMV-seronegative. Source material: PBMCs. The CDR3 loop reads CAGTPGLATDTQYF. CDR3 DNA sequence: TGTGCCGGAACTCCGGGACTAGCCACAGATACGCAGTATTTT.